This T cell receptor (beta chain) came from a study of T-cell memory formation after mild COVID-19. Study-wide findings and caveats: CD4+ contracting clones were found mainly in CM and EM, and CD8+ ones in EMRA.

MiXCR was run by TCRdb on the 5' RACE reads, yielding one entry per CDR3 protein. Of about 410,000 distinct CDR3 sequences listed, around 17% are singletons. Trimming took 8 bases from V and 3 from J, leaving 17 bases between them. This CDR3 is built from 14 residues. Per the germline V gene, CDR1 is PRHDT and CDR2 is FYEKMQ (reference sequence). This clonotype has a handful of counts. No antigen is known for it. The gene calls are TRBV13 and TRBJ2-7; perhaps TRBD2 as D (6 bases). The sequencing input was PBMCs or a T cell subset sorted from them (not recorded which). The receptor was isolated from a man younger than 30 who had mild COVID-19 (a few samples of this study predate the infection). Cell type and time point are not known. The CDR3 is CASSGPGLSYEQYF. CDR3 bases: TGTGCCAGCTCCGGCCCCGGACTAAGCTACGAGCAGTACTTC.